The clone carrying this T cell receptor (beta chain) was counted many times. This sample is part of a study of human T cells and chemical hapten exposure. Time point given: patch test 2, 6 weeks after DPC sensitization. The treatment: therapeutic diphenylcyclopropenone sensitization with weekly scalp DPC. TCRdb ran MiXCR on the RACE reads and lists one entry per CDR3 protein. The sample includes 95,000 or so distinct CDR3 sequences, over 9.5% of them seen just once. CDR3 length: 16 amino acids. Germline CDR1 is LGHDT and CDR2 is YNNKEL (reference sequence). V lost 4 bases to trimming and J lost 2 bases; unmatched junction nucleotides: 6.

Sequences were derived from whole blood, sampled in connection with sensitization to the hapten diphenylcyclopropenone (DPC). This receptor was taken from a woman in her thirties or forties with alopecia areata. Some clones in this sample may be carry-over from other donors' samples. The chain couples TRBV3-1 to TRBJ2-3; 10 positions agree with TRBD2. CDR3 sequence: CASSPGLAIPTDTQYF. In nucleotides, the CDR3 is TGTGCCAGCAGCCCGGGACTAGCGATCCCCACAGATACGCAGTATTTT.